The entry below describes one T cell receptor beta chain. A read error may explain this, as a much larger clone is one base away. The authors ran a second PCR of roughly 6 to 12 cycles using a sample-barcoded 5' primer and a J-beta primer mix. TCRdb re-called the 5' RACE reads with MiXCR, one entry per CDR3 protein. The data show 800,000 to 950,000 distinct CDR3 sequences, about 27% seen once. Germline values: CDR1 SGHKS, CDR2 YYEKEE (reference sequence). The CDR3 runs 18 residues. This specimen belongs to a study of blood T cells in healthy people across ages. In addition, the sample was reused for a study of T cells of mothers and their children.

This receptor was taken from a woman between 40 and 55 years old in good health. Sequenced sample: blood. The genes are TRBV5-5 and TRBJ2-2; 16 bases map to TRBD2. CDR3 sequence (DNA): TGTGCCAGCAGCCCGGGACTAGCGGGGGGGATCGGCACCGGGGAGCGGTTTTTT. Translating it yields CASSPGLAGGIGTGERFF.